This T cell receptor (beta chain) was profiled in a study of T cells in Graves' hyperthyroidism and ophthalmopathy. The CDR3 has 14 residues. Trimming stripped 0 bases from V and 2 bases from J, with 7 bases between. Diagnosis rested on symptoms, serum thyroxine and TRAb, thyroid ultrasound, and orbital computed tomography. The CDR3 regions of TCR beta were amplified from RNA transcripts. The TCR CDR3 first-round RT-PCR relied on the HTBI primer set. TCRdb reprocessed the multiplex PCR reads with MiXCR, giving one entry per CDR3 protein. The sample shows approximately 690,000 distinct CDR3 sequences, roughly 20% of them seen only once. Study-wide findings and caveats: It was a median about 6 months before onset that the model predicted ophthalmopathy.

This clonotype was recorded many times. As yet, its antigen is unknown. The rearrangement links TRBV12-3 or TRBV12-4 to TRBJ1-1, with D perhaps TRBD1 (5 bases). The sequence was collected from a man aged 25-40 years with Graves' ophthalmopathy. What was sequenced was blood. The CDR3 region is CASSLAWTNTEAFF. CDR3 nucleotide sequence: TGTGCCAGCAGTTTAGCCTGGACAAACACTGAAGCTTTCTTT.